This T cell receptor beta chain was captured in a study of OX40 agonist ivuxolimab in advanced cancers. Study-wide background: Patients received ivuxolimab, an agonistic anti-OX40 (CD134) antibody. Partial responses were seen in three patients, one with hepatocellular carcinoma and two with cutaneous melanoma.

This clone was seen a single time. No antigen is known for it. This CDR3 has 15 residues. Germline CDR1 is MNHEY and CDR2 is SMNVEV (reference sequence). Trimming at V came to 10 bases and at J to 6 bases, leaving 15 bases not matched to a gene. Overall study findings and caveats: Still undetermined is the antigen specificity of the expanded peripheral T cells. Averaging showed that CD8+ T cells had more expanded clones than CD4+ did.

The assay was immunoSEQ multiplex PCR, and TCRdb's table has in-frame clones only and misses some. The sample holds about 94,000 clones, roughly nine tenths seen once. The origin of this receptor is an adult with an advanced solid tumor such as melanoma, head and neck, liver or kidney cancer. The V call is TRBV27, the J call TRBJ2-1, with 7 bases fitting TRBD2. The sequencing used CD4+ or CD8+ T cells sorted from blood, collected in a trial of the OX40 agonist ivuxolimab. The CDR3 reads CATRRLATPSNEQFF. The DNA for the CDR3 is TGTGCCACGCGACGACTAGCAACCCCGTCCAATGAGCAGTTCTTC.